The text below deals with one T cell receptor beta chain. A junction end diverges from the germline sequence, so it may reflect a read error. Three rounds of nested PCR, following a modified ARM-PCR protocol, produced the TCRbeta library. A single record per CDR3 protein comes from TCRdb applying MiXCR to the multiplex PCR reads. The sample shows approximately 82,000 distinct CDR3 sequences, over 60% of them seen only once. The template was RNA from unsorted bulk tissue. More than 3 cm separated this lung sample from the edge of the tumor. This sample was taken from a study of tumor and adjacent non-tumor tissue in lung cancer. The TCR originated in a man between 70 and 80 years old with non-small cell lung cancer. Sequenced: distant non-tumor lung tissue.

This chain's CDR3 is CPMRGERYEQYF. The CDR3 DNA reads TGTCCCATGCGAGGGGAGAGGTACGAGCAGTACTTC. The genes are TRBV10-3 and TRBJ2-7; perhaps D is TRBD1 or TRBD2 (5 bases each). Germline CDR1 reads ENHRY; CDR2 reads SYGVKD. There are 12 residues in the CDR3.